This T cell receptor (beta chain) was sequenced in a study of cytomegalovirus exposure and HLA in healthy donors. On this clone: Its matching antigen is unknown.

PCR involved 60 Vbeta and 13 Jbeta primers. Clones were read by immunoSEQ multiplex PCR, and TCRdb kept only the in-frame ones, dropping some. Among approximately 150,000 clones listed, over 75% were seen once. General observations from the study: Among the most significant clusters, several appeared linked to common viral pathogens in a later analysis. Owing to their indistinguishability, certain V segments, notably TRBV6-2 and TRBV6-3, were excluded.

V was pared by 0 bases and J by 2 bases, with 3 bases of the junction left unmatched. CDR1 is MNHEY, CDR2 SVGAGI, per germline. The CDR3 is made up of 15 amino acids. The sequenced material came from PBMCs. The clonotype comes from a man in his forties in good health and CMV-seropositive. The rearrangement uses TRBV6-5 and TRBJ1-1, with 7 bases identical to TRBD1. DNA for the CDR3: TGTGCCAGCAGTTACTCGACAGGGCTAAACACTGAAGCTTTCTTT. The encoded protein is CASSYSTGLNTEAFF.